The TCR beta chain described here comes from a study of blood T cell repertoires in COVID-19. The CDR3 extends over 12 amino acids. V lost 4 bases and J 3 bases, leaving 6 bases between the germline ends. Germline CDR1 reads MDHEN; CDR2 reads SYDVKM. TCRdb's copy holds only in-frame clones and misses some; the assay was immunoSEQ multiplex PCR. Altogether 270,000 or so clones are present, 82% being singletons, with the ten largest covering roughly 3%. Sequenced: peripheral blood. This receptor was identified in a woman aged 18 to 35 with acute or convalescent COVID-19. The J gene is TRBJ1-1, the V gene TRBV28; D ambiguous. CDR3 in amino acids: CASSSTYTEAFF. DNA for the CDR3: TGTGCCAGCAGTTCCACATACACTGAAGCTTTCTTT. Supplemented by reference TRBV28 and TRBJ1-1, the full variable domain reads DVKVTQSSRYLVKRTGEKVFLECVQDMDHENMFWYRQDPGLGLRLIYFSYDVKMKEKGDIPEGYSVSREKKERFSLILESASTNQTSMYLCASSSTYTEAFFGQGTRLTVV.